The sequence of this T cell receptor (beta chain) was determined in a study of cytomegalovirus exposure and HLA in healthy donors. With 60 Vbeta and 13 Jbeta primers, the PCR was carried out. Sequencing was performed with immunoSEQ multiplex PCR; in TCRdb, only in-frame clones are kept and a portion is missing. The sample holds 150,000 to 200,000 clones, 79% seen once. The CDR3 has 15 residues. The V gene lost 6 bases and the J gene lost 4 bases, with 13 bases spanning the gap. CDR1 MGHDK and CDR2 SYGVNS come from the germline V gene. General study points: Later analysis indicated greater clonal expansion among HLA-associated TCR beta chains than among equally common other chains.

A remark on this clone: Its antigen remains unidentified.

The V and J genes are TRBV25-1 and TRBJ1-6; the D is unclear. Source material: PBMCs. This receptor was obtained from a woman aged 40 to 50 in good health and CMV-seronegative. Written as DNA, the CDR3 is TGTGCCAGCAGCCTGCGGGGTGGGTATAATTCACCCCTCCACTTT. Protein: CASSLRGGYNSPLHF.